Listed here is a single T cell receptor beta chain. Its antigen is as yet unknown. This record comes from a study of cytomegalovirus exposure and HLA in healthy donors. Study details: Genetic ancestry analysis placed over 65% of the roughly 400 donors that were genotyped in the Caucasian-associated cluster.

V dropped 6 bases and J dropped 0 bases, with 12 bases sitting between them. The CDR3 totals 15 residues. In germline, CDR1 is MNHNY, CDR2 SVGAGI (reference sequence). Primers for the PCR totalled 60 Vbeta and 13 Jbeta. Method: immunoSEQ multiplex PCR; TCRdb's copy keeps in-frame clones and lacks some. The data show more than 85,000 clones, with approximately 81% seen just once and 3.5% to 5% held by the top ten. Findings of the study overall: A later analysis linked 16,951 TCR beta sequences to HLA alleles at 0.05 false discovery rate. Immune exposure information comprised only CMV serostatus. Several of the most significant clusters were apparently associated with common viral pathogens in a later analysis.

This TCR came from a female donor in good health and CMV-seropositive. The chain combines TRBV6-6 with TRBJ1-5; a weak D match, TRBD1 (5 bases). Material: PBMCs. CDR3: CASSLDSYSNQPQHF. Written as DNA, the CDR3 is TGTGCCAGCAGCCTTGACAGCTATAGCAATCAGCCCCAGCATTTT.